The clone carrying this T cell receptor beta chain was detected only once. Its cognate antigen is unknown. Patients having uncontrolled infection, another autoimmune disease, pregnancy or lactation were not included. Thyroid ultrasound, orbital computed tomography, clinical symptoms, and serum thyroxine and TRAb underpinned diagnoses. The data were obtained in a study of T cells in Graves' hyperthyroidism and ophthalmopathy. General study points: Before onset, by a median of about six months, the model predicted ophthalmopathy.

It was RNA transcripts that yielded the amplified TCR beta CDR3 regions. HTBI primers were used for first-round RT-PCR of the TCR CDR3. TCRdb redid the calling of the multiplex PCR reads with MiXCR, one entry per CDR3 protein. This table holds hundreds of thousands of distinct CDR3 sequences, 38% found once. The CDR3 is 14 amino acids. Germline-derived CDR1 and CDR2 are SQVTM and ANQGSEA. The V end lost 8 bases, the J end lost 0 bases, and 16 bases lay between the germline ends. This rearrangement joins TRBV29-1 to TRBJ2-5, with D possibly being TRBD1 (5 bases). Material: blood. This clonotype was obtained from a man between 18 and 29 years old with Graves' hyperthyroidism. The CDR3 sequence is CSLYPGPNQETQYF. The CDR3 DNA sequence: TGCAGCTTGTATCCAGGGCCGAACCAAGAGACCCAGTACTTC.